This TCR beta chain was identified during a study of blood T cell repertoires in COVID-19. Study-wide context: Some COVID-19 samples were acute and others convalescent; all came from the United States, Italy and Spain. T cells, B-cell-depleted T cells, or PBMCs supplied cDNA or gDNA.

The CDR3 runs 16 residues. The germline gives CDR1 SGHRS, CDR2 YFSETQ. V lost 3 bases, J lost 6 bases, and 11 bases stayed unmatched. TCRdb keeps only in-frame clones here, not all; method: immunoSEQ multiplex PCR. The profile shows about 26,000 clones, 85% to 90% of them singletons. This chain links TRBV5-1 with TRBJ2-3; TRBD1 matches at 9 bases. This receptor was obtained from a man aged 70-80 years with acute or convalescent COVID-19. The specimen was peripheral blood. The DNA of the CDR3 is TGCGCCAGCAGCTGGAGACCTCCGGGGACAGGGGATACGCAGTATTTT. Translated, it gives CASSWRPPGTGDTQYF.